The sequence of this TCR beta chain was determined in a study of CD4 T cells in relation to SARS-CoV-2 and coronaviruses. Study overall: TCR beta CDR3s were sequenced after approximately 11-day antigen culture of PBMCs.

Germline loops: CDR1 SNHLY, CDR2 FYNNEI. The germline V and J ends were trimmed by 2 bases and 2 bases, with 7 bases remaining between them. The CDR3 extends over 14 amino acids. CD4+ T cells from unexposed donors were obtained before the COVID-19 pandemic (2011-2018). CD4+ T cells were isolated from the cells after around eleven days of culture. Testing used SARS-CoV-2 S/N and four cold-coronavirus spikes on unexposed-donor CD4+ T cells, cells permitting. The table came from immunoSEQ multiplex PCR; TCRdb's copy has only in-frame clones and leaves some out. The sample comprises approximately 20,000 clones, less than 70% of which are singletons, and around 20% rests with the top ten. Turning to this clone: The target antigen is unknown.

Study-level points and caveats: Crossreactive clones expanded significantly less to SARS-CoV-2 than monoreactive clones.

This chain connects TRBV2 to TRBJ1-3; tentatively, D is TRBD1 (5 bases). The origin of this receptor is a human donor in good health. Sequencing input: CD4+ T cells from PBMCs, cultured in vitro. This CDR3 is CASSEPRAGNTIYF. DNA for the CDR3: TGTGCCAGCAGTGAACCCAGGGCTGGAAACACCATATATTTT.